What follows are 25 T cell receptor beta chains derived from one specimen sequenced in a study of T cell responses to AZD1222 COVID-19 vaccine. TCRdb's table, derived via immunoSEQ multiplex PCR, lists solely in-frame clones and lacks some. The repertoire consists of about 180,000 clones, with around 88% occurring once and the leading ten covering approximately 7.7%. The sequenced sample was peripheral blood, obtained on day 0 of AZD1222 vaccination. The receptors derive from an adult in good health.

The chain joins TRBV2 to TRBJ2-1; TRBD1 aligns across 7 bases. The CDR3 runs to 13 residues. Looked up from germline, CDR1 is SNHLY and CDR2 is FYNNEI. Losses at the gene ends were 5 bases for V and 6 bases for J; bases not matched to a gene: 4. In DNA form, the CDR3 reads TGTGCCAGCAGTTCCGGGACAGCCAATGAGCAGTTCTTC. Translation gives CASSSGTANEQFF. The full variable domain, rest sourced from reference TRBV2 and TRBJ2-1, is EPEVTQTPSHQVTQMGQEVILRCVPISNHLYFYWYRQILGQKVEFLVSFYNNEISEKSEIFDDQFSVERPDGSNFTLKIRSTKLEDSAMYFCASSSGTANEQFFGPGTRLTVL.

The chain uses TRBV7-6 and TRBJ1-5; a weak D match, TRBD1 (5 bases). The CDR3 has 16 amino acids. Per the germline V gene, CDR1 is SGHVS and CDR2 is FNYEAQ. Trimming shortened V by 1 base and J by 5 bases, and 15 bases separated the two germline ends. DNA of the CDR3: TGTGCCAGCAGCTTAGATGGGGCGCCAAACGATCAGCCCCAGCATTTT. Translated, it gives CASSLDGAPNDQPQHF.

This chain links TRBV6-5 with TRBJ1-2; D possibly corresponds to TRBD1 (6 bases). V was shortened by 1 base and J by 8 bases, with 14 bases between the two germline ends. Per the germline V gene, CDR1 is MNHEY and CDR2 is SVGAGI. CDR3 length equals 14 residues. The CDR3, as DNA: TGTGCCAGCAGTTACTACGACAGGTTTAGCGGCTACACCTTC. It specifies CASSYYDRFSGYTF.

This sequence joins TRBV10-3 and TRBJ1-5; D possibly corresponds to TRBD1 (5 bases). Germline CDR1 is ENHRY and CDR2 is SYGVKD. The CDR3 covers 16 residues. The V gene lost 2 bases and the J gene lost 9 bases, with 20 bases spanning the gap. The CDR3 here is CAISETGALSLLPQHF. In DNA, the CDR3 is TGTGCCATCAGTGAGACAGGCGCCCTCTCTTTATTGCCCCAGCATTTT.

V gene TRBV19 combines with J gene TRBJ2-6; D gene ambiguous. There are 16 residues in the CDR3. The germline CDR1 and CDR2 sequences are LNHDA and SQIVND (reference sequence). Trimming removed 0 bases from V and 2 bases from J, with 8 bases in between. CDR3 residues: CASSIDQGPGANVLTF. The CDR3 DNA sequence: TGTGCCAGTAGTATAGATCAAGGGCCTGGGGCCAACGTCCTGACTTTC.

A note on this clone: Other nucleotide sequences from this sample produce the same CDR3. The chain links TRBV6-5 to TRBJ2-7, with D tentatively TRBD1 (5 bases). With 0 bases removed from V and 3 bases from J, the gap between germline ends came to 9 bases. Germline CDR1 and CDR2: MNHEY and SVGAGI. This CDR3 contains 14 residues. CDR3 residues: CASSYSSRGYEQYF. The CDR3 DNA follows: TGTGCCAGCAGTTACTCGAGTAGGGGCTACGAGCAGTACTTC.

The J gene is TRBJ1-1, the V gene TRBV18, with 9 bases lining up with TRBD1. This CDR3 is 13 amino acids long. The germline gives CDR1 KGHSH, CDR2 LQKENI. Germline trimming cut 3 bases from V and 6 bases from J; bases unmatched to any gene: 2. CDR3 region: CASSPGQGPEAFF. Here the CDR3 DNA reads TGTGCCAGCTCACCGGGACAGGGTCCTGAAGCTTTCTTT.

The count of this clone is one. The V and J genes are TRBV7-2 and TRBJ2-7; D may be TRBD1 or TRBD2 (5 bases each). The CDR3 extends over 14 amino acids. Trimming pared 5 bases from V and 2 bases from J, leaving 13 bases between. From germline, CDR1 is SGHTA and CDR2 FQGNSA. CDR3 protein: CASSLSPGPYEQYF. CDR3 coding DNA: TGTGCCAGCAGCCTGTCTCCGGGACCCTACGAGCAGTACTTC.

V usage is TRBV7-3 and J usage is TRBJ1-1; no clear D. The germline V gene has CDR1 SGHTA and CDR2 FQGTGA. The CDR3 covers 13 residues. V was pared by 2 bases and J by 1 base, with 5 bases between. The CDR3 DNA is TGTGCCAGCAGCTTATGGCAGAACACTGAAGCTTTCTTT. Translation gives CASSLWQNTEAFF.

The CDR3 loop is CAWKGGVEGYTF. The DNA of the CDR3 is TGTGCCTGGAAAGGGGGTGTAGAAGGCTACACCTTC. V usage is TRBV30 and J usage is TRBJ1-2, with D maybe TRBD1 (6 bases). CDR1 is GTSNPN and CDR2 is SVGIG in the germline V gene (reference sequence). V lost 4 bases and J lost 8, with 14 bases in between. CDR3 length: 12 residues.

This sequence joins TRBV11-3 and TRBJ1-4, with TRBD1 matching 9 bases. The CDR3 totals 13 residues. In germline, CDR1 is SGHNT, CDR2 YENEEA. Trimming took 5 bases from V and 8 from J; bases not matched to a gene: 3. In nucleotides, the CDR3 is TGTGCCAGCAGCCCGGACAGGGGCGAAAAACTGTTTTTT. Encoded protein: CASSPDRGEKLFF.

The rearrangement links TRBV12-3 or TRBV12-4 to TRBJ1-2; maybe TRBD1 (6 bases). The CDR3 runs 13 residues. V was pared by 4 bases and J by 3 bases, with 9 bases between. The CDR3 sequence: CASSSDRYYGYTF. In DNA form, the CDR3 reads TGTGCCAGCAGTTCAGACAGGTACTATGGCTACACCTTC.

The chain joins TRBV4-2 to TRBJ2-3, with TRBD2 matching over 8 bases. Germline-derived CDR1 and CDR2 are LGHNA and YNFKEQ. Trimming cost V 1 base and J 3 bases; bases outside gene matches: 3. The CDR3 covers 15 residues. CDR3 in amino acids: CASSQAGGPTDTQYF. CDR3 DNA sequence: TGTGCCAGCAGCCAAGCGGGGGGGCCAACAGATACGCAGTATTTT.

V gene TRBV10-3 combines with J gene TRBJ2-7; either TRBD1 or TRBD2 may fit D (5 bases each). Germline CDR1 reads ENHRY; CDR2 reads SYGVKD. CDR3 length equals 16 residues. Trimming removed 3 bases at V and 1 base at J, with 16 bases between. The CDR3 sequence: CAISDRDPPISYEQYF. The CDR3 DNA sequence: TGTGCCATCAGTGACCGGGACCCTCCAATATCCTACGAGCAGTACTTC.

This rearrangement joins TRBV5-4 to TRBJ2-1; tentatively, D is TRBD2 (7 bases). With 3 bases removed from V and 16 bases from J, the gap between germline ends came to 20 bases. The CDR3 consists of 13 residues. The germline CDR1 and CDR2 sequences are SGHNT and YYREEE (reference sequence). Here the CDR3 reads CASSSPFGGGLFF. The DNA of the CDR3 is TGTGCCAGCAGCTCCCCCTTTGGGGGGGGGCTCTTCTTC.

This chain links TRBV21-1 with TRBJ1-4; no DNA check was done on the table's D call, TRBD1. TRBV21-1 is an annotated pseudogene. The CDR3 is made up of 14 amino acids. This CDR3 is CASSNGQGGEKLFF. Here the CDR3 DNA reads TGTGCCAGCAGCAACGGACAGGGGGGGGAAAAACTGTTTTTT.

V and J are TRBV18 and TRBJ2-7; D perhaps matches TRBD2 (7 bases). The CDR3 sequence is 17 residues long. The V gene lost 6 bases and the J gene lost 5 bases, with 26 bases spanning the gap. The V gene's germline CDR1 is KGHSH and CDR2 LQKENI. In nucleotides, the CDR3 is TGTGCCAGCTCGGAGGAACGGGGGGCCTCGGACAAGCACGAGCAGTACTTC. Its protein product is CASSEERGASDKHEQYF.

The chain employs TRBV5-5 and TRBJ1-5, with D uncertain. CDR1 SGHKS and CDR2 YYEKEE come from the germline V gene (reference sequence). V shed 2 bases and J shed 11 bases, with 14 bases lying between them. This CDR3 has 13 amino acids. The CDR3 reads CASSFDWGSTQHF. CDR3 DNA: TGTGCCAGCAGCTTTGATTGGGGTTCGACCCAGCATTTT.

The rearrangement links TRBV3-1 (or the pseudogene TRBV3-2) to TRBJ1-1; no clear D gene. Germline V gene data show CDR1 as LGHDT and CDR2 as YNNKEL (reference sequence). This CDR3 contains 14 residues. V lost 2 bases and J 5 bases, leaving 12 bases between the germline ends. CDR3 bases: TGTGCCAGCAGCCAACAAGAGGCATGGACTGAAGCTTTCTTT. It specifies CASSQQEAWTEAFF.

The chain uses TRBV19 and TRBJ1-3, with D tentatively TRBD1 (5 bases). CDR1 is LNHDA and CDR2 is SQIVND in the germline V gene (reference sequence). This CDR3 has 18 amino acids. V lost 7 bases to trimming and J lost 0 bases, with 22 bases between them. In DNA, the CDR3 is TGTGCCAGTACCTCCCTGAGACTTCCAGGGCCCTCTGGAAACACCATATATTTT. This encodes CASTSLRLPGPSGNTIYF.

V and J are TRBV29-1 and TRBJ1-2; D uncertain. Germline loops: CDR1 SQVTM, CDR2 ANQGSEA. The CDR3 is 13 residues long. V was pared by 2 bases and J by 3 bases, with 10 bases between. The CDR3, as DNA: TGCAGCGTTGAAAGCGTCAGCGACTATGGCTACACCTTC. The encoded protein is CSVESVSDYGYTF.

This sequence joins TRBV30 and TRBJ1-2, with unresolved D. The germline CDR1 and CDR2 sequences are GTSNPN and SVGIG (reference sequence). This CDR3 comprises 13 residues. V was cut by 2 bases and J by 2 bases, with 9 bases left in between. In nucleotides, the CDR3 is TGTGCCTGGAGTAATGAGGGAAACTATGGCTACACCTTC. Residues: CAWSNEGNYGYTF.

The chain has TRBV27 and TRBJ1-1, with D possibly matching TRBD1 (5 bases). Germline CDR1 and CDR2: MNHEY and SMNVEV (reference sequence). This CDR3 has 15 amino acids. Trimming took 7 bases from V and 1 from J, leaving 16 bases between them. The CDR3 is CASTEGRPGNTEAFF. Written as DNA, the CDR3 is TGTGCCAGCACCGAGGGGAGGCCTGGGAACACTGAAGCTTTCTTT.

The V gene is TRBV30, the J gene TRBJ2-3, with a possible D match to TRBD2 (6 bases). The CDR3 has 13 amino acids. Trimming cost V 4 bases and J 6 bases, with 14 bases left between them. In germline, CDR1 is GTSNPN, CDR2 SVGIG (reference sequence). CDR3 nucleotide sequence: TGTGCCTGGACGGTCTCGGAGGGGGATACGCAGTATTTT. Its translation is CAWTVSEGDTQYF.

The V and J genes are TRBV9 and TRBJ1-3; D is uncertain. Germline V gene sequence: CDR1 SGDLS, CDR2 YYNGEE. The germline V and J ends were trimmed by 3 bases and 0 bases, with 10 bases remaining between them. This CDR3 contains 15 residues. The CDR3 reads CASSGSGSSGNTIYF. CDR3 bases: TGTGCCAGCAGCGGGAGCGGGTCCTCTGGAAACACCATATATTTT.